This TCR beta chain appears in the sequencing data of a study of technical replicates of blood from several donors. Sequencing used immunoSEQ multiplex PCR; TCRdb keeps in-frame clones, though not all of them. Among about 93,000 clones listed, 95% were seen once. The material sequenced was T cells isolated from PBMCs. The source is a human donor in good health.

For the CDR3, the DNA is TGTGCCACCCGGGAGGGCGCCAAAGGCTACACCTTC. Protein product: CATREGAKGYTF. The genes are TRBV15 and TRBJ1-2; D not resolved. There are 12 residues in the CDR3. Trimming removed 8 bases from V and 8 bases from J, with 15 bases in between. Germline V gene sequence: CDR1 LNHNV, CDR2 YYDKDF (reference sequence). Filled out from reference TRBV15 and TRBJ1-2, the complete variable domain reads DAMVIQNPRYQVTQFGKPVTLSCSQTLNHNVMYWYQQKSSQAPKLLFHYYDKDFNNEADTPDNFQSRRPNTSFCFLDIRSPGLGDTAMYLCATREGAKGYTFGSGTRLTVV.